These 25 T cell receptor beta chains were all obtained from the same sample, sequenced in a study of molecular identifiers for immune sequencing clone quantification. TCRdb reprocessed the PCR reads via MiXCR and lists one record per CDR3 protein. This sample yields 600,000 to 650,000 distinct CDR3 sequences, of which just under 20% are seen a single time; about 0.9% belongs to the top ten. Specimen: naive CD8+ T cells from blood, with Jurkat cell RNA spiked in. The sample's subset: FACS-sorted CD8+CD4-CCR7+CD45RA+ naive T cells. These receptors all stem from a human donor in good health. Some libraries in this study had Jurkat cell RNA spiked in.

This clonotype occurred many times. The rearrangement uses TRBV6-2 or TRBV6-3 and TRBJ2-7; 8 nucleotides agree with TRBD1. Germline V CDR1 and CDR2: MNHEY, SVGEGT. V shed 4 bases, J shed 4 bases, and the junction held 6 bases outside the gene matches. This CDR3 spans 14 amino acids. The CDR3 reads CASSFLTGGYEQYF. The CDR3 coding sequence is TGTGCCAGCAGTTTCCTTACAGGGGGTTACGAGCAGTACTTC.

Written as DNA, the CDR3 is TGTGCCAGCAGCTTATTTCCGGGGGAAGGGTACGAGCAGTACTTC. Residues: CASSLFPGEGYEQYF. The chain joins TRBV7-9 to TRBJ2-7, with D tentatively TRBD2 (6 bases). Looked up from germline, CDR1 is SEHNR and CDR2 is FQNEAQ (reference sequence). The CDR3 runs to 15 residues. Trimming pared 2 bases from V and 4 bases from J, leaving 15 bases between. The whole variable domain, remainder taken from reference TRBV7-9 and TRBJ2-7, is DTGVSQNPRHKITKRGQNVTFRCDPISEHNRLYWYRQTLGQGPEFLTYFQNEAQLEKSRLLSDRFSAERPKGSFSTLEIQRTEQGDSAMYLCASSLFPGEGYEQYFGPGTRLTVT.

This clonotype was detected ten times or more. The chain employs TRBV28 and TRBJ2-7; D is possibly TRBD2 (6 bases). With 6 bases removed from V and 2 bases from J, the gap between germline ends came to 14 bases. CDR3 length equals 14 residues. CDR1 is MDHEN and CDR2 is SYDVKM in the germline V gene. The DNA for the CDR3 is TGTGCCAGCAGCTTTTTGGGGAGGACCTACGAGCAGTACTTC. This encodes CASSFLGRTYEQYF.

This clonotype was detected ten times or more. V is TRBV27 and J is TRBJ2-3; D remains ambiguous. Germline CDR1 is MNHEY and CDR2 is SMNVEV (reference sequence). The germline V and J ends were trimmed by 6 bases and 6 bases, with 13 bases remaining between them. The CDR3 contains 13 residues. CDR3: CASSQSMSDTQYF. DNA of the CDR3: TGTGCCAGCAGCCAGTCTATGTCGGATACGCAGTATTTT.

This clonotype was recorded many times. The chain couples TRBV6-5 to TRBJ2-7; 8 bases fit TRBD1. The CDR3 contains 14 residues. Germline CDR1 is MNHEY and CDR2 is SVGAGI. V shed 2 bases and J 3 bases; nucleotides not matched to a gene: 3. CDR3 nucleotides: TGTGCCAGCAGTTACGGGACAGGCCACTACGAGCAGTACTTC. Translation gives CASSYGTGHYEQYF.

The chain links TRBV21-1 to TRBJ2-5; the table names TRBD2, a call not compared with the DNA. TRBV21-1 is a known pseudogene. This CDR3 has 21 residues. The chain's CDR3 is CASSKVARFDVLKWGGETQYF. DNA of the CDR3: TGTGCCAGCAGCAAAGTGGCAAGGTTTGATGTCCTTAAGTGGGGAGGAGAGACCCAGTACTTC.

This clonotype was picked up a small number of times. J is TRBJ2-7 and V is TRBV5-1; TRBD2 matches 7 bases. Germline lookup yields CDR1 SGHRS and CDR2 YFSETQ. The junction had 13 bases not matched to a gene; V was cut back by 3 bases and J by 7 bases. This CDR3 contains 15 residues. CDR3 region: CASSSGGLTGDEQYF. Here the CDR3 DNA reads TGCGCCAGCAGCTCGGGGGGACTAACGGGGGATGAGCAGTACTTC.

With respect to this clonotype: This may come from a read error, since a much larger clone is one base off. V usage is TRBV4-1 and J usage is TRBJ2-7; TRBD1 matches at 11 bases. CDR1 is MGHRA and CDR2 is YSYEKL in the germline V gene. The CDR3 is made up of 15 amino acids. The CDR3 loop reads CASGQRTGGTYEQYF. DNA for the CDR3: TGCGCCAGCGGCCAGAGGACAGGGGGCACCTACGAGCAGTACTTC.

This clonotype was seen ten or more times. This chain joins TRBV4-2 and TRBJ1-5; D is unclear. The V and J ends lost 1 base and 4 bases respectively, with 8 bases between them. The CDR3 extends over 14 amino acids. Germline V lookup: CDR1 LGHNA, CDR2 YNFKEQ. The CDR3 region is CASSQGSGNQPQHF. In nucleotides, the CDR3 is TGTGCCAGCAGCCAAGGATCGGGGAATCAGCCCCAGCATTTT.

This clonotype was seen ten or more times. The chain links TRBV4-1 to TRBJ2-4; D tentatively fits TRBD1 or TRBD2 (5 bases each). V dropped 3 bases and J dropped 1 base, with 16 bases sitting between them. The CDR3 is made up of 17 amino acids. Germline loops: CDR1 MGHRA, CDR2 YSYEKL. The chain's CDR3 is CASSHIPPGQAKNIQYF. The CDR3 DNA reads TGCGCCAGCAGCCATATACCTCCGGGGCAGGCCAAAAACATTCAGTACTTC.

This clonotype was picked up a small number of times. The rearrangement links TRBV9 to TRBJ2-5, with D perhaps TRBD1 (6 bases). CDR3 length equals 13 residues. Germline assignment: CDR1 SGDLS and CDR2 YYNGEE. The V gene lost 2 bases and the J gene lost 5 bases, with 10 bases spanning the gap. The CDR3: CASSVRGWETQYF. Here the CDR3 DNA reads TGTGCCAGCAGCGTCAGGGGTTGGGAGACCCAGTACTTC.

This clonotype was observed many times. The chain links TRBV6-2 or TRBV6-3 to TRBJ2-2, with 9 bases that match TRBD2. The CDR3 totals 18 residues. Germline values: CDR1 MNHEY, CDR2 SVGEGT. Trimming removed 5 bases from V and 4 bases from J; junction bases left unmatched: 14. The CDR3 here is CASSTGLAGPGSTGELFF. CDR3 DNA sequence: TGTGCCAGCAGTACGGGACTAGCAGGACCGGGAAGCACCGGGGAGCTGTTTTTT.

V is TRBV7-9 and J is TRBJ2-7; 7 nucleotides agree with TRBD2. Germline V gene sequence: CDR1 SEHNR, CDR2 FQNEAQ (reference sequence). After removal of 8 bases from V and 7 bases from J, the junction contained 5 bases not matched to a gene. CDR3 size: 11 residues. CDR3: CASGWGGEQYF. The CDR3 DNA is TGTGCCAGCGGCTGGGGGGGGGAGCAGTACTTC.

CDR3 sequence reads: CASSPTSGGPLTGELFF. CDR3 DNA: TGTGCCAGCAGCCCGACTAGCGGGGGTCCACTCACCGGGGAGCTGTTTTTT. The chain has TRBV7-8 and TRBJ2-2; 12 bases are a match to TRBD2. CDR1 SGHVS and CDR2 FQNEAQ come from the germline V gene. J lost 4 bases, V lost 5 bases, and 8 bases had no gene match. The length of the CDR3 is 17 residues.

At least ten counts were recorded for this clonotype. Written as DNA, the CDR3 is TGCAGCGTAGATGTTAACTATGGCTACACCTTC. Its translation: CSVDVNYGYTF. The gene calls are TRBV29-1 and TRBJ1-2; unclear D gene. The V end lost 6 bases, the J end lost 1 base, and 6 bases lay between the germline ends. The germline CDR1 and CDR2 sequences are SQVTM and ANQGSEA. The CDR3 totals 11 residues. The entire variable domain, with the rest obtained from reference TRBV29-1 and TRBJ1-2, is as follows: SAVISQKPSRDICQRGTSLTIQCQVDSQVTMMFWYRQQPGQSLTLIATANQGSEATYESGFVIDKFPISRPNLTFSTLTVSNMSPEDSSIYLCSVDVNYGYTFGSGTRLTVV.

The sample holds a few counts of this clonotype. The chain has TRBV12-3 or TRBV12-4 and TRBJ2-1; 8 bases match TRBD2. Trimming took 6 bases from V and 8 from J; bases not matched to a gene: 3. The CDR3 totals 12 residues. In DNA form, the CDR3 reads TGTGCCAGCAGACAACTAGCGGATGAGCAGTTCTTC. Its translation is CASRQLADEQFF.

This chain uses TRBV3-1 with TRBJ1-3, with a tentative D call TRBD1 (5 bases). The CDR3 extends over 19 amino acids. The V end lost 4 bases, the J end lost 8 bases, and 30 bases lay between the germline ends. Germline V gene lookup returns CDR1 LGHDT and CDR2 YNNKEL (reference sequence). In nucleotides, the CDR3 is TGTGCCAGCAGCCCCCGTGGGGACCCGGGACCGGCCGTCGGAGACACCATATATTTT. Translation: CASSPRGDPGPAVGDTIYF.

This chain links TRBV5-3 with TRBJ2-3, with 7 bases lining up with TRBD1. TRBV5-3 is an open reading frame whose function is uncertain. V lost 8 bases to trimming and J lost 2 bases; unmatched junction nucleotides: 14. CDR3 size: 16 residues. The CDR3 nucleotides are TGTGCCAGCAGCCGACCGGGACAGTACCTCACAGATACGCAGTATTTT. Amino acid sequence: CASSRPGQYLTDTQYF.

This clonotype was counted only a few times. The chain employs TRBV4-2 and TRBJ2-7; 10 nucleotides line up with TRBD1. The junction had 9 bases not matched to a gene; V was cut back by 0 bases and J by 7 bases. The CDR3 is 16 residues long. In germline, CDR1 is LGHNA, CDR2 YNFKEQ. This CDR3 is CASSQEVGTGAGEQYF. CDR3 DNA sequence: TGTGCCAGCAGCCAAGAGGTCGGGACAGGGGCTGGAGAGCAGTACTTC.

This clonotype was seen at least ten times. V gene TRBV27 combines with J gene TRBJ1-4; weak D call: TRBD1 (5 bases). V was cut by 4 bases and J by 12 bases, with 12 bases left in between. CDR3 length equals 12 residues. Germline values: CDR1 MNHEY, CDR2 SMNVEV (reference sequence). CDR3 in amino acids: CASSSQGVELFF. CDR3 in DNA: TGTGCCAGCAGTTCCCAGGGCGTGGAACTGTTTTTT.

This clonotype was observed a single time. Compared with germline, one end of the junction differs, possibly owing to a read error. CDR3 DNA sequence: TGTACCAGCAGCTTAGTGGGGACAGGTAATGAGCAGTTCTTC. Translating gives CTSSLVGTGNEQFF. The V and J genes are TRBV7-9 and TRBJ2-1; 8 nucleotides align to TRBD1. Germline CDR1 and CDR2: SEHNR and FQNEAQ (reference sequence). CDR3 length: 14 residues.

The sample holds many counts of this clonotype. The V and J genes are TRBV25-1 and TRBJ1-1; D not resolved. This CDR3 spans 12 amino acids. V dropped 2 bases and J dropped 1 base, with 2 bases sitting between them. Germline values: CDR1 MGHDK, CDR2 SYGVNS. The CDR3 loop is CASSEQNTEAFF. The DNA for the CDR3 is TGTGCCAGCAGTGAACAGAACACTGAAGCTTTCTTT.

This clonotype was seen ten or more times. This chain connects TRBV20-1 to TRBJ2-7; TRBD2 matches at 13 bases. V trimming: 5 bases; J trimming: 2 bases; junction bases outside the gene matches: 3. CDR1 is DFQATT and CDR2 is SNEGSKA in the germline V gene (reference sequence). CDR3 length: 14 amino acids. CDR3 amino acids: CSAPGLAGPYEQYF. The CDR3 nucleotides read TGCAGTGCTCCGGGACTAGCGGGGCCCTACGAGCAGTACTTC.

Many counts were recorded for this clonotype. CDR3 DNA sequence: TGTGCCAGCAGTTTAGTGGACAGGGGGGGGACTGAAGCTTTCTTT. It yields the protein CASSLVDRGGTEAFF. The rearrangement joins TRBV12-3 or TRBV12-4 to TRBJ1-1; 10 positions match TRBD1. This CDR3 is built from 15 residues. The ends lost 1 base at V and 5 bases at J; junction bases unmatched: 4.

This clonotype was detected only a few times. The chain recombines TRBV11-2 with TRBJ2-7; TRBD1 or TRBD2 may be the D gene (5 bases each). Per germline, CDR1 SGHAT and CDR2 FQNNGV. The V and J ends lost 0 bases and 4 bases respectively, with 10 bases between them. The CDR3 length is 14 residues. The CDR3 coding sequence is TGTGCCAGCAGCTTAGAACTAGGGGATTACGAGCAGTACTTC. As protein: CASSLELGDYEQYF. The whole variable domain, remainder taken from reference TRBV11-2 and TRBJ2-7, is EAGVAQSPRYKIIEKRQSVAFWCNPISGHATLYWYQQILGQGPKLLIQFQNNGVVDDSQLPKDRFSAERLKGVDSTLKIQPAKLEDSAVYLCASSLELGDYEQYFGPGTRLTVT.